The 17 T cell receptor beta chains reported below all come from one sample, sequenced in a study of spatial heterogeneity in lung cancer. The time point here: sample taken at primary tumor resection. Whole RNA, which was extracted from tumor, nontumor lung tissue or frozen PBMC, was sequenced without any cell sorting. TCRdb reanalysed the 5' RACE reads using MiXCR and keeps one entry per CDR3 protein. The sample carries roughly 75,000 distinct CDR3 sequences, roughly 15% recorded once. This specimen consisted of PBMCs, obtained at surgery. The receptors stem from a male donor with early-stage non-small cell lung cancer.

This clonotype was counted a few times. The chain links TRBV7-2 to TRBJ2-1; possible D gene TRBD1, 6 bases. The V and J ends lost 3 bases and 7 bases respectively, with 13 bases between them. Germline assignment: CDR1 SGHTA and CDR2 FQGNSA. CDR3 size: 14 residues. The CDR3: CASSFFGRGNEQFF. In nucleotides, the CDR3 is TGTGCCAGCAGCTTTTTTGGCAGGGGAAATGAGCAGTTCTTC.

This chain joins TRBV15 and TRBJ2-3, with D maybe TRBD2 (5 bases). The ends were cut back, 3 bases at V and 2 bases at J, with 12 bases in the middle. Germline values: CDR1 LNHNV, CDR2 YYDKDF (reference sequence). CDR3 size: 15 residues. The DNA for the CDR3 is TGTGCCACCAGCAGTGAGGACTTGGACACAGATACGCAGTATTTT. Translation: CATSSEDLDTDTQYF. Full variable domain (remainder filled in from reference TRBV15 and TRBJ2-3): DAMVIQNPRYQVTQFGKPVTLSCSQTLNHNVMYWYQQKSSQAPKLLFHYYDKDFNNEADTPDNFQSRRPNTSFCFLDIRSPGLGDTAMYLCATSSEDLDTDTQYFGPGTRLTVL.

The J gene is TRBJ2-1, the V gene TRBV28; D is perhaps TRBD2 (5 bases). Germline lookup yields CDR1 MDHEN and CDR2 SYDVKM. The CDR3 length is 13 residues. Between the trimmed V and J ends, which lost 3 bases and 7 bases, there was a span of 10 bases. The CDR3 protein is CASSFGGPNEQFF. The DNA for the CDR3 is TGTGCCAGCAGTTTTGGCGGGCCGAATGAGCAGTTCTTC.

This clonotype came up a few times. The chain employs TRBV20-1 and TRBJ1-5; 10 nucleotides line up with TRBD1. Germline V CDR1 and CDR2: DFQATT, SNEGSKA (reference sequence). CDR3 length equals 13 residues. V lost 7 bases, J lost 4 bases, and 4 bases stayed unmatched. CDR3 amino acids: CSVPGQGNQPQHF. CDR3 sequence (DNA): TGCAGTGTCCCGGGACAGGGGAATCAGCCCCAGCATTTT.

This clonotype occurred many times. The genes are TRBV5-5 and TRBJ2-5, with D perhaps TRBD2 (6 bases). The V end was cut by 0 bases, the J end by 1 base, with 7 bases between. Germline CDR1 is SGHKS and CDR2 is YYEKEE (reference sequence). CDR3 length: 14 amino acids. Here the CDR3 reads CASSLGAGQETQYF. In nucleotides, the CDR3 is TGTGCCAGCAGCTTGGGAGCGGGCCAAGAGACCCAGTACTTC.

This chain joins TRBV7-3 and TRBJ1-3; 10 bases fit TRBD1. Germline V lookup: CDR1 SGHTA, CDR2 FQGTGA. With V trimmed by 3 bases and J by 2 bases, 1 base remained unmatched. CDR3 size: 15 residues. The CDR3 is CASSLTGGPGNTIYF. The CDR3, as DNA: TGTGCCAGCAGCTTGACAGGGGGCCCTGGAAACACCATATATTTT.

In DNA form, the CDR3 reads TGCAGTGCTAGAGCGGGACAGGGGAGAGATCAGCCCCAGCATTTT. Its translation is CSARAGQGRDQPQHF. The V and J genes are TRBV20-1 and TRBJ1-5; 10 bases match TRBD1. The CDR3 is 15 residues long. V dropped 1 base and J dropped 5; count of bases not matched to a gene: 5. Germline CDR1 and CDR2: DFQATT and SNEGSKA (reference sequence).

The chain is built from TRBV10-3 and TRBJ2-6; D is unclear. Germline V gene sequence: CDR1 ENHRY, CDR2 SYGVKD. The ends were cut back, 0 bases at V and 2 bases at J, with 8 bases in the middle. CDR3 length equals 16 residues. The CDR3 reads CAISESVGAGANVLTF. CDR3 DNA sequence: TGTGCCATCAGTGAGTCCGTCGGAGCTGGGGCCAACGTCCTGACTTTC.

CDR3 loop: CSARDGGNYGYTF. In DNA form, the CDR3 reads TGCAGTGCTAGAGATGGAGGGAACTATGGCTACACCTTC. The chain joins TRBV20-1 to TRBJ1-2; the D is unclear. Trimming shortened V by 0 bases and J by 2 bases, and 7 bases separated the two germline ends. The V gene's germline CDR1 is DFQATT and CDR2 SNEGSKA (reference sequence). This CDR3 is 13 amino acids long.

The genes are TRBV5-1 and TRBJ2-2; 10 bases match TRBD2. Per germline, CDR1 SGHRS and CDR2 YFSETQ. The CDR3 runs 16 residues. With V trimmed by 0 bases and J by 6 bases, 5 bases remained unmatched. CDR3 sequence reads: CASSLGLAGVPGELFF. CDR3 DNA sequence: TGCGCCAGCAGCTTGGGGCTAGCGGGAGTTCCCGGGGAGCTGTTTTTT.

The CDR3 DNA follows: TGTGCCAGCAGCCGGACTAGCGGCCCCTACGAGCAGTACTTC. Encoded protein: CASSRTSGPYEQYF. The J gene is TRBJ2-7, the V gene TRBV11-3, with 10 nucleotides matching TRBD2. The CDR3 contains 14 residues. CDR1 and CDR2 from the germline V gene are SGHNT and YENEEA. V shed 5 bases, J shed 2 bases, and the junction held 3 bases outside the gene matches.

This clonotype was seen ten or more times. The chain carries TRBV28 and TRBJ1-1; unclear D gene. Germline V gene sequence: CDR1 MDHEN, CDR2 SYDVKM. V was trimmed by 1 base and J by 4 bases, leaving 7 bases between them. CDR3 size: 13 residues. The CDR3 nucleotides read TGTGCCAGCAGTTTATTGCGGAGCACTGAAGCTTTCTTT. Its translation: CASSLLRSTEAFF. Combining the CDR3 with reference TRBV28 and TRBJ1-1 gives the whole variable domain DVKVTQSSRYLVKRTGEKVFLECVQDMDHENMFWYRQDPGLGLRLIYFSYDVKMKEKGDIPEGYSVSREKKERFSLILESASTNQTSMYLCASSLLRSTEAFFGQGTRLTVV.

This clonotype came up many times. This sequence joins TRBV6-5 and TRBJ2-3; 7 positions agree with TRBD2. This CDR3 has 14 amino acids. From germline, CDR1 is MNHEY and CDR2 SVGAGI. Trimming removed 5 bases from V and 2 bases from J; junction bases left unmatched: 4. CDR3 in amino acids: CASSQREPTDTQYF. The CDR3 DNA follows: TGTGCCAGCAGTCAGCGGGAACCCACAGATACGCAGTATTTT.

This clonotype was found a few times. The rearrangement links TRBV24-1 to TRBJ2-7, with 9 positions matching TRBD2. The CDR3 has 15 amino acids. The germline gives CDR1 KGHDR, CDR2 SFDVKD. V dropped 2 bases and J dropped 8; count of bases not matched to a gene: 9. CDR3 amino acids: CATSDSRASGRKQYF. CDR3 nucleotide sequence: TGTGCCACCAGTGATTCCCGAGCGAGCGGGAGGAAGCAGTACTTC.

This clonotype has just one count. The gene calls are TRBV5-1 and TRBJ2-5; 12 positions agree with TRBD2. Germline loops: CDR1 SGHRS, CDR2 YFSETQ. V was clipped by 0 bases and J by 1 base; unmatched bases: 4. The length of the CDR3 is 17 residues. The CDR3 region has the DNA TGCGCCAGCAGCTTGGGTCTAGCGGGAGGGCTCCAAGAGACCCAGTACTTC. Amino acids: CASSLGLAGGLQETQYF.

Points on this clonotype: This may be a read error: a much more frequent sequence differs by one nucleotide. The chain uses TRBV18 and TRBJ2-4; D remains ambiguous. Per germline, CDR1 KGHSH and CDR2 LQKENI. The CDR3 covers 14 residues. Here the CDR3 reads CVSSPSQTQNIQYF. The CDR3 bases are TGTGTCAGCTCACCAAGTCAGACCCAAAACATTCAGTACTTC.

This clonotype was seen only a few times. The chain recombines TRBV20-1 with TRBJ2-3; 13 positions match TRBD2. The CDR3 spans 16 residues. Trimming cost V 1 base and J 4 bases; bases outside gene matches: 5. From germline, CDR1 is DFQATT and CDR2 SNEGSKA (reference sequence). The CDR3 DNA reads TGCAGTGCTAGAGTTTGGACTAGCGGGAGACCAGATACGCAGTATTTT. This codes for CSARVWTSGRPDTQYF.